This TCR beta chain was retrieved from a study of blood T cell repertoires in COVID-19. Whole-study context: Sites in the United States, Italy and Spain provided acute and convalescent COVID-19 samples. The cDNA or gDNA used as material had been derived from T cells, B-cell-depleted T cells, or PBMCs.

The CDR3 spans 16 residues. Per the authors' pipeline: Nucleated cell counts were estimated from reference gene primer amplification. The protocol was immunoSEQ multiplex PCR, while the TCRdb copy is restricted to in-frame clones and leaves out a portion. V and J calls and clone size are copied from that table; D and trimming were computed from the DNA. Of 95,000 to 130,000 clones listed, approximately 87% are singletons. The sequence derives from a man between 25 and 39 years old with acute or convalescent COVID-19. Sequencing was carried out using peripheral blood. The chain links TRBV21-1 to TRBJ1-1; the tabulated D call, TRBD1, remains unverified against the DNA. TRBV21-1 is marked as a pseudogene. CDR3 amino acids: CASSTRTGEGGMEAFF. In DNA form, the CDR3 reads TGTGCCAGCAGCACCAGGACAGGGGAAGGTGGTATGGAAGCTTTCTTT.